This passage covers 15 T cell receptor beta chains from one sample sequenced in a study of cytomegalovirus exposure and HLA in healthy donors (dated by TCRdb to 2017 to 2019). Library creation used the immunoSEQ multiplex PCR assay. A mixture of 60 forward primers for TCR Vbeta segments and 13 reverse primers for TCR Jbeta segments was used in the multiplex PCR. TCRdb provides this immuneACCESS table in a form limited to in-frame rearrangements. Some clones are lacking; in checked studies, under half of them reflect an unresolved V gene, and why the rest are absent is not known. This sample comprises 210,000 or so clones, approximately 79% of them detected only once. 0.2% to 0.25% of the sample belongs to the ten largest clones. Sequenced: PBMCs. Every receptor here comes from a girl aged 2-10 years in good health and CMV-seronegative.

V gene TRBV5-1 combines with J gene TRBJ2-7; TRBD1 aligns across 10 bases. The CDR3 runs to 14 residues. CDR1 is SGHRS and CDR2 is YFSETQ in the germline V gene. The V and J ends lost 3 bases and 3 bases, in that order; junction bases with no gene match: 3. The DNA of the CDR3 is TGCGCCAGCAGCTCGGGACAGGGGATCTACGAGCAGTACTTC. Translated: CASSSGQGIYEQYF.

V and J are TRBV5-1 and TRBJ1-2; D gene unclear. The germline V gene has CDR1 SGHRS and CDR2 YFSETQ. The length of the CDR3 is 14 residues. Trimming took 4 bases from V and 4 from J, leaving 14 bases between them. This CDR3 is CASSREGVSYGYTF. The DNA of the CDR3 is TGCGCCAGCAGCCGCGAGGGTGTTAGCTATGGCTACACCTTC.

The chain has TRBV9 and TRBJ1-1, with TRBD1 matching over 7 bases. The CDR3 has 14 amino acids. CDR1 is SGDLS and CDR2 is YYNGEE in the germline V gene. J gave up 1 base and V 0 bases, and 0 bases lay outside the gene matches. CDR3 protein: CASSVDRGNTEAFF. The CDR3 bases are TGTGCCAGCAGCGTAGACAGGGGGAACACTGAAGCTTTCTTT.

The count of this clone is one. The chain combines TRBV2 with TRBJ2-7, with D uncertain. CDR1 and CDR2 from the germline V gene are SNHLY and FYNNEI. The CDR3 is made up of 12 amino acids. With 9 bases removed from V and 0 bases from J, the gap between germline ends came to 9 bases. This CDR3 is CASRPGSYEQYF. CDR3 nucleotides: TGTGCCAGTCGGCCAGGCTCCTACGAGCAGTACTTC.

The CDR3 spells CASSSGQGGNIQYF. The CDR3, as DNA: TGTGCCAGCAGCTCCGGACAGGGGGGGAACATTCAGTACTTC. V is TRBV5-4 and J is TRBJ2-4, with TRBD1 identical over 10 bases. CDR3 length: 14 residues. Trimming removed 3 bases from V and 7 bases from J; junction bases left unmatched: 4. Per the germline V gene, CDR1 is SGHNT and CDR2 is YYREEE (reference sequence).

The J gene is TRBJ2-1, the V gene TRBV7-9; the match to TRBD2 covers 8 bases. CDR1 is SEHNR, CDR2 FQNEAQ, per germline (reference sequence). Trimming removed 5 bases from V and 1 base from J; junction bases left unmatched: 4. The CDR3 has 15 residues. This CDR3 is CASSPAGGSYNEQFF. The CDR3 coding sequence is TGTGCCAGCAGCCCCGCGGGGGGATCCTACAATGAGCAGTTCTTC.

This clone showed up just once. V gene TRBV6-1 combines with J gene TRBJ1-5; 8 positions agree with TRBD1. With V trimmed by 4 bases and J by 9 bases, 5 bases remained unmatched. Germline V gene lookup returns CDR1 MNHNS and CDR2 SASEGT. The CDR3 sequence is 13 residues long. CDR3 sequence: CASSGVGQGPQHF. The CDR3 bases are TGTGCCAGCAGTGGCGTCGGACAGGGGCCCCAGCATTTT.

This chain connects TRBV9 to TRBJ2-3; TRBD2 agrees at 9 bases. The CDR3 has 16 amino acids. The germline V gene encodes CDR1 SGDLS and CDR2 YYNGEE. With V trimmed by 4 bases and J by 0 bases, 6 bases remained unmatched. The CDR3 DNA reads as TGTGCCAGCAGCCCGGTAGCGGGGGCCAGCACAGATACGCAGTATTTT. This translates into CASSPVAGASTDTQYF.

The rearrangement links TRBV18 to TRBJ2-7; D perhaps matches TRBD1 (6 bases). CDR1 and CDR2 from the germline V gene are KGHSH and LQKENI. V was shortened by 3 bases and J by 2 bases, with 14 bases between the two germline ends. The CDR3 loop spans 15 amino acids. Here the CDR3 DNA reads TGTGCCAGCTCACCCGCGGACAGAACACCCTACGAGCAGTACTTC. This encodes CASSPADRTPYEQYF.

There are a few counts of this clone. This sequence joins TRBV19 and TRBJ1-2; the D gene is possibly TRBD1 (5 bases). Germline values: CDR1 LNHDA, CDR2 SQIVND (reference sequence). The ends were cut back, 8 bases at V and 8 bases at J, with 15 bases in the middle. The CDR3 has 12 amino acids. The CDR3 coding sequence is TGTGCCAGTGCTCCGGGACTGACAGGCTACACCTTC. This translates into CASAPGLTGYTF. Filled out from reference TRBV19 and TRBJ1-2, the complete variable domain reads DGGITQSPKYLFRKEGQNVTLSCEQNLNHDAMYWYRQDPGQGLRLIYYSQIVNDFQKGDIAEGYSVSREKKESFPLTVTSAQKNPTAFYLCASAPGLTGYTFGSGTRLTVV.

The V gene is TRBV6-5, the J gene TRBJ2-3; D not resolved. Germline loops: CDR1 MNHEY, CDR2 SVGAGI. The V end lost 5 bases, the J end lost 6 bases, and 12 bases lay between the germline ends. There are 13 residues in the CDR3. DNA for the CDR3: TGTGCCAGCAGTCAATTTCACTGGGATACGCAGTATTTT. This gives the protein CASSQFHWDTQYF.

The chain uses TRBV7-4 and TRBJ2-1, with unresolved D. V was cut by 1 base and J by 4 bases, with 11 bases left in between. CDR3 length: 15 amino acids. Germline CDR1 and CDR2: SGHVT and SQSDAQ. CDR3 in DNA: TGTGCCAGCAGCTTAGATTGGGTGGAGTACAATGAGCAGTTCTTC. Translated: CASSLDWVEYNEQFF.

The chain couples TRBV6-6 to TRBJ2-1; 12 nucleotides line up with TRBD2. V gave up 6 bases and J gave up 15 bases; unmatched junction bases: 3. The CDR3 length is 11 residues. The germline V gene encodes CDR1 MNHNY and CDR2 SVGAGI (reference sequence). The CDR3 sequence is CASSLAGGSFF. The CDR3 DNA reads TGTGCCAGCAGCCTAGCGGGAGGGTCGTTCTTC.

A few counts support this clone. The V and J genes are TRBV5-4 and TRBJ2-5; TRBD1 matches 7 bases. The germline V gene encodes CDR1 SGHNT and CDR2 YYREEE (reference sequence). The CDR3 runs 14 residues. V gave up 2 bases and J gave up 2 bases; unmatched junction bases: 3. The CDR3 spells CASSFWDRQETQYF. DNA for the CDR3: TGTGCCAGCAGCTTTTGGGACAGACAAGAGACCCAGTACTTC.

The chain is built from TRBV29-1 and TRBJ1-1, with a tentative D call TRBD1 (6 bases). CDR3 length: 14 amino acids. V was cut by 7 bases and J by 4 bases, with 19 bases left in between. Germline CDR1 is SQVTM and CDR2 is ANQGSEA. In nucleotides, the CDR3 is TGCAGCGCCCGTACTGGGAGGGGGGGCACTGAAGCTTTCTTT. It encodes CSARTGRGGTEAFF.